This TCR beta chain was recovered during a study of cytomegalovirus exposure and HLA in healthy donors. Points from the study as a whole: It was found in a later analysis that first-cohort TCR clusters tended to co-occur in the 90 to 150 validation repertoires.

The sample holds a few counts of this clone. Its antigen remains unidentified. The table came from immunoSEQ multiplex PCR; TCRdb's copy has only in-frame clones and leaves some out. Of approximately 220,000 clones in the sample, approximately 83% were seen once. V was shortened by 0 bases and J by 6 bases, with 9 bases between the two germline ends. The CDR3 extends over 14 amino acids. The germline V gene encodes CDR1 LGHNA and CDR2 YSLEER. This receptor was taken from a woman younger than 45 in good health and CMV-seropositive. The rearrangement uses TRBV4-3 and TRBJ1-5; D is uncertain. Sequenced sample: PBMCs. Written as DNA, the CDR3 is TGCGCCAGCAGCCAAGATCGAGGTTCTCAGCCCCAGCATTTT. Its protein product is CASSQDRGSQPQHF.